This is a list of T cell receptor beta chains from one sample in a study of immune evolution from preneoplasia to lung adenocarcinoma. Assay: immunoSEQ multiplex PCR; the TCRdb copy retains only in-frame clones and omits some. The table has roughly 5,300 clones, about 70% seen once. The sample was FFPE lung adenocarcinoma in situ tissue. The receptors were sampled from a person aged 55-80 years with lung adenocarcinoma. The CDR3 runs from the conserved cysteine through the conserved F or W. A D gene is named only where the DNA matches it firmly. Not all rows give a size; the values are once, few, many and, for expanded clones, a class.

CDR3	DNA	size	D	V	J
CASSKGITFSGANVLTF	TGTGCCAGTAGTAAGGGTATAACCTTCTCTGGGGCCAACGTCCTGACTTTC	once	-	TRBV19	TRBJ2-6
CASSPPNWREGAGANVLTF	TGTGCCAGCAGCCCCCCAAATTGGCGTGAGGGGGCTGGGGCCAACGTCCTGACTTTC	-	-	TRBV6-7	TRBJ2-6
CASSVDEGYEQYF	TGTGCCAGCAGCGTAGATGAGGGGTACGAGCAGTACTTC	-	-	TRBV9	TRBJ2-7
CASSRGLAGGRLKETRYF	TGTGCCAGCAGCCGCGGACTAGCGGGGGGTCGGTTAAAAGAGACCCGGTACTTC	-	TRBD2	TRBV7-9	TRBJ2-5
CASSRTGTSTDTQYF	TGTGCCAGCAGCCGAACCGGGACTAGCACAGATACGCAGTATTTT	-	-	TRBV5-4	TRBJ2-3
CATSSLGSNYGYTF	TGTGCCACCAGCAGCTTAGGATCTAACTATGGCTACACCTTC	-	-	TRBV15	TRBJ1-2
CASSTHLGELFF	TGTGCCAGCAGCACACATCTTGGGGAGCTGTTTTTT	-	-	TRBV7-8	TRBJ2-2
CASSYGVLGQGETQYF	TGTGCCAGCAGTTACGGTGTTCTGGGACAGGGGGAGACCCAGTACTTC	-	TRBD1	TRBV6-6	TRBJ2-5
CASRGVGVNTEAFF	TGTGCCAGCAGGGGTGTGGGGGTTAACACTGAAGCTTTCTTT	-	-	TRBV7-9	TRBJ1-1
CSVDSGGGNYGYTF	TGCAGCGTTGATTCAGGGGGTGGTAACTATGGCTACACCTTC	-	TRBD1	TRBV29-1	TRBJ1-2
CASSLSRQGMEDTQYF	TGTGCCAGCAGCTTATCTCGACAGGGTATGGAAGATACGCAGTATTTT	-	TRBD1	TRBV11-3	TRBJ2-3
CASSPRDSSYEQYF	TGTGCCAGCAGCCCCCGGGACAGCTCCTACGAGCAGTACTTC	large	TRBD1	TRBV7-8	TRBJ2-7
CASRSGSHQETQYF	TGTGCCAGCAGATCCGGGTCTCACCAAGAGACCCAGTACTTC	-	-	TRBV6-5	TRBJ2-5
CAISDSLGFSTGELFF	TGTGCCATCAGTGACTCCCTGGGGTTCTCCACCGGGGAGCTGTTTTTT	-	-	TRBV10-3	TRBJ2-2
CASSLDRYQETQYF	TGTGCCAGCAGCTTGGACAGGTACCAAGAGACCCAGTACTTC	-	TRBD1	TRBV7-3	TRBJ2-5
CASSATPGLAGRWANEQFF	TGTGCCAGCAGTGCGACTCCGGGACTAGCGGGGCGGTGGGCCAATGAGCAGTTCTTC	-	TRBD2	TRBV28	TRBJ2-1
CASSRGPPTYEQYF	TGCGCCAGCAGTCGGGGCCCGCCGACTTACGAGCAGTACTTC	-	-	TRBV10-2	TRBJ2-7
CATNMGQFQETQYF	TGTGCCACGAACATGGGACAGTTCCAAGAGACCCAGTACTTC	-	TRBD1	TRBV15	TRBJ2-5
CATLGAQETQYF	TGTGCCACCCTGGGGGCCCAAGAGACCCAGTACTTC	-	-	TRBV10-3	TRBJ2-5
CASSSEPRGKTQYF	TGTGCCAGCAGCTCCGAACCCCGAGGGAAGACCCAGTACTTC	-	-	TRBV7-9	TRBJ2-5
CASSPDEGVGELFF	TGTGCCAGCAGCCCGGACGAGGGGGTCGGGGAGCTGTTTTTT	-	-	TRBV6-4	TRBJ2-2
CASSIPQPHQPQHF	TGTGCCAGTAGTATCCCTCAACCACATCAGCCCCAGCATTTT	-	-	TRBV19	TRBJ1-5
CASSLGDSAYEQYF	TGTGCCAGCAGCCTAGGGGACAGCGCCTACGAGCAGTACTTC	-	TRBD1	TRBV7-6	TRBJ2-7
CASSRIAGGTDTQYF	TGTGCCAGCAGCCGAATCGCGGGGGGCACAGATACGCAGTATTTT	-	TRBD2	TRBV11-2	TRBJ2-3
CSVAPGSNEQFF	TGCAGCGTGGCCCCAGGGTCAAATGAGCAGTTCTTC	-	-	TRBV29-1	TRBJ2-1
CASSLSGGPSSYNEQFF	TGTGCCAGCAGCTTGAGCGGGGGCCCGAGCTCCTACAATGAGCAGTTCTTC	once	TRBD2	TRBV5-6	TRBJ2-1
CASSLWGWEVAGGQDTQYF	TGTGCCAGCAGCTTATGGGGCTGGGAGGTAGCGGGGGGGCAAGATACGCAGTATTTT	-	TRBD2	TRBV7-2	TRBJ2-3
CASSPDGTSGWGSQFF	TGTGCCAGCAGCCCAGATGGGACTAGCGGTTGGGGTTCGCAGTTCTTC	-	TRBD2	TRBV7-3	TRBJ2-1
CAISGGQGAGQPQHF	TGTGCCATCAGTGGGGGACAGGGGGCCGGTCAGCCCCAGCATTTT	-	TRBD1	TRBV10-3	TRBJ1-5